The 22 T cell receptor beta chains given below trace back to one sample, sequenced in a study of lymphopenia after photon versus proton radiotherapy. Sequenced by immunoSEQ multiplex PCR; TCRdb stores in-frame clones only, minus some. The repertoire holds some 33,000 clones, roughly 88% seen once, with about 7% in the top ten. Source: peripheral blood, taken from a patient treated with photon-based radiotherapy. Receptors were obtained from a woman between 45 and 65 years old with pancreatic cancer.

The chain employs TRBV5-1 and TRBJ2-3, with 8 bases fitting TRBD2. Germline V gene data show CDR1 as SGHRS and CDR2 as YFSETQ. V shed 4 bases, J shed 0 bases, and the junction held 10 bases outside the gene matches. There are 17 residues in the CDR3. The CDR3 DNA follows: TGCGCCAGCAGCGGTAGCGGGACTAGGATTAGCACAGATACGCAGTATTTT. This sequence encodes CASSGSGTRISTDTQYF. Combining the CDR3 with reference TRBV5-1 and TRBJ2-3 gives the whole variable domain KAGVTQTPRYLIKTRGQQVTLSCSPISGHRSVSWYQQTPGQGLQFLFEYFSETQRNKGNFPGRFSGRQFSNSRSEMNVSTLELGDSALYLCASSGSGTRISTDTQYFGPGTRLTVL.

The chain uses TRBV6-5 and TRBJ2-7; D uncertain. The CDR3 contains 13 residues. In germline, CDR1 is MNHEY, CDR2 SVGAGI. The V end was cut by 0 bases, the J end by 1 base, with 4 bases between. The CDR3 DNA follows: TGTGCCAGCAGTTACTCGTCATCCTACGAGCAGTACTTC. Translating gives CASSYSSSYEQYF.

V usage is TRBV11-3 and J usage is TRBJ2-2; 7 bases agree with TRBD1. The CDR3 extends over 16 amino acids. V lost 3 bases, J lost 1 base, and 5 bases stayed unmatched. Germline-derived CDR1 and CDR2 are SGHNT and YENEEA. The CDR3 DNA reads TGTGCCAGCAGCTTGCGACAGGGTGGGAACACCGGGGAGCTGTTTTTT. Amino acids: CASSLRQGGNTGELFF. Drawing the rest from reference TRBV11-3 and TRBJ2-2, the complete variable domain is EAGVVQSPRYKIIEKKQPVAFWCNPISGHNTLYWYLQNLGQGPELLIRYENEEAVDDSQLPKDRFSAERLKGVDSTLKIQPAELGDSAVYLCASSLRQGGNTGELFFGEGSRLTVL.

The V call is TRBV9, the J call TRBJ1-1; D ambiguous. There are 14 residues in the CDR3. V was trimmed by 4 bases and J by 5 bases, leaving 15 bases between them. CDR1 and CDR2 (germline): SGDLS, YYNGEE. The CDR3 DNA reads TGTGCCAGCAGCCCGTGGGCAGCTGGGACTGAAGCTTTCTTT. This sequence encodes CASSPWAAGTEAFF.

The chain couples TRBV29-1 to TRBJ2-7; D remains ambiguous. The CDR3 is made up of 12 amino acids. V was shortened by 1 base and J by 2 bases, with 6 bases between the two germline ends. The germline V gene encodes CDR1 SQVTM and CDR2 ANQGSEA. CDR3 protein: CSVEGPTYEQYF. For the CDR3, the DNA is TGCAGCGTTGAAGGCCCTACCTACGAGCAGTACTTC.

The V call is TRBV6-4, the J call TRBJ2-3; D is possibly TRBD2 (7 bases). With 3 bases removed from V and 2 bases from J, the gap between germline ends came to 18 bases. Germline V gives CDR1 MRHNA, CDR2 SNTAGT. This CDR3 comprises 17 residues. CDR3 nucleotide sequence: TGTGCCAGCAGTGAGAGCGGGAACGGGGGGCCCACAGATACGCAGTATTTT. As protein: CASSESGNGGPTDTQYF.

The chain is built from TRBV6-5 and TRBJ1-2; D not certain. This CDR3 spans 13 amino acids. V shed 2 bases and J shed 2 bases, with 6 bases lying between them. Germline loops: CDR1 MNHEY, CDR2 SVGAGI. The CDR3 region has the DNA TGTGCCAGCAGTTACAGGGAGAACTATGGCTACACCTTC. This translates into CASSYRENYGYTF.

This sequence joins TRBV29-1 and TRBJ2-7; maybe TRBD2 (5 bases). The CDR3 runs 13 residues. Trimming took 4 bases from V and 4 from J, leaving 14 bases between them. CDR1 and CDR2 (germline): SQVTM, ANQGSEA. DNA of the CDR3: TGCAGCGTTGTGCGGGTGGAAGGGTACGAGCAGTACTTC. This gives the protein CSVVRVEGYEQYF.

The chain carries TRBV2 and TRBJ2-1, with 10 nucleotides matching TRBD1. Germline V gene sequence: CDR1 SNHLY, CDR2 FYNNEI. CDR3 length: 13 residues. V was pared by 9 bases and J by 4 bases, with 3 bases of the junction left unmatched. CDR3 in DNA: TGTGCCAGGGGACAGGGGATTTACAATGAGCAGTTCTTC. Its protein product is CARGQGIYNEQFF.

The chain has TRBV27 and TRBJ2-5; D is possibly TRBD1 or TRBD2 (5 bases each). CDR1 MNHEY and CDR2 SMNVEV come from the germline V gene (reference sequence). This CDR3 has 16 residues. V was trimmed by 1 base and J by 1 base, leaving 13 bases between them. The CDR3 DNA reads as TGTGCCAGCAGTTTATTATCTTCGGGGCGCCAAGAGACCCAGTACTTC. Protein sequence: CASSLLSSGRQETQYF.

J is TRBJ1-3 and V is TRBV7-9; a weak D match, TRBD1 (6 bases). Trimming cost V 1 base and J 0 bases, with 13 bases left between them. From germline, CDR1 is SEHNR and CDR2 FQNEAQ (reference sequence). The CDR3 is 17 amino acids. The CDR3 region has the DNA TGTGCCAGCAGCTTAGGCGCCGACAGGACCTCTGGAAACACCATATATTTT. This gives the protein CASSLGADRTSGNTIYF. Variable domain in full (rest from reference TRBV7-9 and TRBJ1-3): DTGVSQNPRHKITKRGQNVTFRCDPISEHNRLYWYRQTLGQGPEFLTYFQNEAQLEKSRLLSDRFSAERPKGSFSTLEIQRTEQGDSAMYLCASSLGADRTSGNTIYFGEGSWLTVV.

The J gene is TRBJ1-5, the V gene TRBV28, with TRBD1 matching 7 bases. The ends lost 8 bases at V and 6 bases at J; junction bases unmatched: 4. Germline assignment: CDR1 MDHEN and CDR2 SYDVKM. The CDR3 totals 12 residues. Written as DNA, the CDR3 is TGTGCCAGCCGACAGGGAATTCAGCCCCAGCATTTT. Amino acid sequence: CASRQGIQPQHF.

V and J are TRBV5-5 and TRBJ2-7; 7 positions match TRBD1. The germline CDR1 and CDR2 sequences are SGHKS and YYEKEE (reference sequence). The ends lost 1 base at V and 2 bases at J; junction bases unmatched: 6. The CDR3 spans 15 residues. As DNA, the CDR3 is TGTGCCAGCAGCTTGACAGGGGCCAAGGCCTACGAGCAGTACTTC. Translation: CASSLTGAKAYEQYF.

V gene TRBV29-1 combines with J gene TRBJ1-2; possible D gene TRBD1, 6 bases. The CDR3 length is 13 residues. V lost 4 bases and J lost 3, with 12 bases in between. Per the germline V gene, CDR1 is SQVTM and CDR2 is ANQGSEA. The CDR3 spells CSVAAGADYGYTF. DNA for the CDR3: TGCAGCGTTGCCGCAGGGGCTGACTATGGCTACACCTTC.

The rearrangement uses TRBV7-6 and TRBJ2-3; 15 nucleotides agree with TRBD2. V trimming: 5 bases; J trimming: 4 bases; junction bases outside the gene matches: 4. The CDR3 runs to 16 residues. Germline V gene sequence: CDR1 SGHVS, CDR2 FNYEAQ. CDR3 bases: TGTGCCAGCAGCCCCCGGACTAGCGGGAGGGCAGATACGCAGTATTTT. Protein sequence: CASSPRTSGRADTQYF.

This chain connects TRBV5-1 to TRBJ1-4; D is possibly TRBD1 (6 bases). The CDR3 length is 16 residues. Trimming removed 6 bases at V and 1 base at J, with 16 bases between. CDR1 SGHRS and CDR2 YFSETQ come from the germline V gene. The CDR3 sequence is CASTLQGRGTNEKLFF. The CDR3 coding sequence is TGCGCCAGCACCTTACAGGGACGGGGAACTAATGAAAAACTGTTTTTT.

The V call is TRBV27, the J call TRBJ2-3, with 11 bases matching TRBD2. The germline V gene encodes CDR1 MNHEY and CDR2 SMNVEV (reference sequence). This CDR3 contains 17 residues. The junction had 9 bases not matched to a gene; V was cut back by 7 bases and J by 0 bases. The CDR3 DNA follows: TGTGCCAGCATATTATCCCGGACTAGCGGGAGCACAGATACGCAGTATTTT. Amino acid sequence: CASILSRTSGSTDTQYF.

The V call is TRBV6-5, the J call TRBJ1-4, with 7 bases matching TRBD1. The CDR3 sequence is 14 residues long. The V gene's germline CDR1 is MNHEY and CDR2 SVGAGI. Trimming at V came to 6 bases and at J to 6 bases, leaving 7 bases not matched to a gene. The DNA for the CDR3 is TGTGCCAGCAGCCGACAGGGAAGCGATGAAAAACTGTTTTTT. Translated: CASSRQGSDEKLFF.

The chain carries TRBV19 and TRBJ1-1; a possible D gene is TRBD1 (6 bases). Trimming took 1 base from V and 3 from J, leaving 9 bases between them. This CDR3 has 14 residues. Germline CDR1 is LNHDA and CDR2 is SQIVND (reference sequence). In DNA, the CDR3 is TGTGCCAGTAGTATAGCGGGGGGCGACACTGAAGCTTTCTTT. Protein: CASSIAGGDTEAFF.

CDR3 loop: CASRRPGGRQYF. Here the CDR3 DNA reads TGTGCCAGCAGACGTCCGGGGGGGAGGCAGTACTTC. J is TRBJ2-7 and V is TRBV28; TRBD2 aligns across 8 bases. J gave up 9 bases and V 6 bases, and 7 bases lay outside the gene matches. This CDR3 contains 12 residues. Looked up from germline, CDR1 is MDHEN and CDR2 is SYDVKM.

V is TRBV19 and J is TRBJ1-5; D perhaps matches TRBD1 (6 bases). Looked up from germline, CDR1 is LNHDA and CDR2 is SQIVND (reference sequence). V dropped 8 bases and J dropped 5 bases, with 13 bases sitting between them. The CDR3 extends over 13 amino acids. CDR3 sequence (DNA): TGTGCCAGTTCCGGACAGCGGTATCAGCCCCAGCATTTT. Amino acids: CASSGQRYQPQHF.

The chain couples TRBV10-3 to TRBJ2-7; D gene uncertain. V was trimmed by 0 bases and J by 4 bases, leaving 10 bases between them. The CDR3 runs 14 residues. Germline V CDR1 and CDR2: ENHRY, SYGVKD. The CDR3 spells CAISESMTPYEQYF. In DNA, the CDR3 is TGTGCCATCAGTGAGTCGATGACTCCGTACGAGCAGTACTTC.